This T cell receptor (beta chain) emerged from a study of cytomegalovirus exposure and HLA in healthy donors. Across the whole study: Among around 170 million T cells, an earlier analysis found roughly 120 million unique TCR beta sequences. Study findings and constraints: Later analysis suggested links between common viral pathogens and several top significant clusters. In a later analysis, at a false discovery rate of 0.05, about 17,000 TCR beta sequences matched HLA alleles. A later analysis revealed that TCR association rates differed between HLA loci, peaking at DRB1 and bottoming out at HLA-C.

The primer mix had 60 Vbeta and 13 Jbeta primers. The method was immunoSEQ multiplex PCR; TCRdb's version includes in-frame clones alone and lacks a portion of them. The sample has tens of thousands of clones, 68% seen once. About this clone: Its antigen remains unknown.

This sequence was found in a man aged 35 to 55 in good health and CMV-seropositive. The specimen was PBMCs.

CDR3 protein: CASSLDRANTGELFF. The CDR3 nucleotides are TGTGCCAGCAGCTTAGACAGGGCGAACACCGGGGAGCTGTTTTTT. This rearrangement joins TRBV5-4 to TRBJ2-2, with 7 bases identical to TRBD1. Trimming took 2 bases from V and 0 from J; bases not matched to a gene: 1. This CDR3 region has 15 residues. Germline V CDR1 and CDR2: SGHNT, YYREEE (reference sequence). Using reference TRBV5-4 and TRBJ2-2 for the parts outside the CDR3, the full variable domain is ETGVTQSPTHLIKTRGQQVTLRCSSQSGHNTVSWYQQALGQGPQFIFQYYREEENGRGNFPPRFSGLQFPNYSSELNVNALELDDSALYLCASSLDRANTGELFFGEGSRLTVL.